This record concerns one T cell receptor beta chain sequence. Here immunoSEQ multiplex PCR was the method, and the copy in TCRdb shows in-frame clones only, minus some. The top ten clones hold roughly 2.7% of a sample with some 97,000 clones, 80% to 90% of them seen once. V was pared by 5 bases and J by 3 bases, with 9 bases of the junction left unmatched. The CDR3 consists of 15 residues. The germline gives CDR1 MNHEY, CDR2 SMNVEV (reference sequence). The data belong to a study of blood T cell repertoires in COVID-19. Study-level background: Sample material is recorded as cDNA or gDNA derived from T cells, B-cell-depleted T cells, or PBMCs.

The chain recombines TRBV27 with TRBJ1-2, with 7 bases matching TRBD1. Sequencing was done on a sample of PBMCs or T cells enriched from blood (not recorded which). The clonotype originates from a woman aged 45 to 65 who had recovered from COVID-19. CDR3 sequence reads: CASSAATGSDYGYTF. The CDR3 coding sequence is TGTGCCAGCAGTGCGGCGACAGGGTCAGACTATGGCTACACCTTC.